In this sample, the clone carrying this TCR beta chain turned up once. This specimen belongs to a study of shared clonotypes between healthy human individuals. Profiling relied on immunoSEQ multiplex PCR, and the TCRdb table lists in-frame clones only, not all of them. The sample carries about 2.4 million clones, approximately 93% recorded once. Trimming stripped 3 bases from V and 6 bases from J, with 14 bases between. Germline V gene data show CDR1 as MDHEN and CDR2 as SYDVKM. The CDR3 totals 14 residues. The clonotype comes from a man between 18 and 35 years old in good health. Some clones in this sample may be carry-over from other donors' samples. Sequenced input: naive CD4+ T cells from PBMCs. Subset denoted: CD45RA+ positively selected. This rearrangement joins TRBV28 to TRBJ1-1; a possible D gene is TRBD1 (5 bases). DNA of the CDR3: TGTGCCAGCAGTTTGGGGGGGACCCTCTCTGAAGCTTTCTTT. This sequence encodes CASSLGGTLSEAFF. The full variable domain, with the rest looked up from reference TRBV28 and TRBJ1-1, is DVKVTQSSRYLVKRTGEKVFLECVQDMDHENMFWYRQDPGLGLRLIYFSYDVKMKEKGDIPEGYSVSREKKERFSLILESASTNQTSMYLCASSLGGTLSEAFFGQGTRLTVV.